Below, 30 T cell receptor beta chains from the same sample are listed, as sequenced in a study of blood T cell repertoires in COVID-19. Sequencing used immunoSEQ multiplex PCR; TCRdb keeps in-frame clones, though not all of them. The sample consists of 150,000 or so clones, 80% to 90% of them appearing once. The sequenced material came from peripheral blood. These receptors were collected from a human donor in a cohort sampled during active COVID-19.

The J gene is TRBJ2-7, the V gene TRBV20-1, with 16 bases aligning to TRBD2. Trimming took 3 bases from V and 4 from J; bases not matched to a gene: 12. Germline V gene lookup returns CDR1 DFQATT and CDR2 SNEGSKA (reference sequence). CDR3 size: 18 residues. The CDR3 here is CSASGTGTSGRALYEQYF. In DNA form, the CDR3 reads TGCAGTGCTAGTGGAACCGGGACTAGCGGGAGGGCCTTGTACGAGCAGTACTTC.

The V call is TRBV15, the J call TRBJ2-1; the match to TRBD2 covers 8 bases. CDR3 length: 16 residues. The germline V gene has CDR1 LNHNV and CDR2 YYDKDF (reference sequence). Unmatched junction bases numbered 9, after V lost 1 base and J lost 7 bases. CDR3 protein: CATSRGGRRGDNEQFF. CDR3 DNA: TGTGCCACCAGCAGAGGAGGGAGGCGGGGGGATAATGAGCAGTTCTTC.

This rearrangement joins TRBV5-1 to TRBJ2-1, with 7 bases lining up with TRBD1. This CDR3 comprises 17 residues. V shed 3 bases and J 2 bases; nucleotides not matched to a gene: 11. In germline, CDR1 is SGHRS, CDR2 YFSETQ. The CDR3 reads CASSWKIGQVTYNEQFF. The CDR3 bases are TGCGCCAGCAGCTGGAAGATAGGACAGGTGACCTACAATGAGCAGTTCTTC. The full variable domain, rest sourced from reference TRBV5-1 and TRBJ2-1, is KAGVTQTPRYLIKTRGQQVTLSCSPISGHRSVSWYQQTPGQGLQFLFEYFSETQRNKGNFPGRFSGRQFSNSRSEMNVSTLELGDSALYLCASSWKIGQVTYNEQFFGPGTRLTVL.

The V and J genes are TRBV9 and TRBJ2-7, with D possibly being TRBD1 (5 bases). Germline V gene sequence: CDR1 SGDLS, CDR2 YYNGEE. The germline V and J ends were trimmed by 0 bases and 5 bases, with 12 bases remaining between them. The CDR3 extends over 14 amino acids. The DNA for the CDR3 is TGTGCCAGCAGCGTAGAAGGGGATAATGACGAGCAGTACTTC. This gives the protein CASSVEGDNDEQYF.

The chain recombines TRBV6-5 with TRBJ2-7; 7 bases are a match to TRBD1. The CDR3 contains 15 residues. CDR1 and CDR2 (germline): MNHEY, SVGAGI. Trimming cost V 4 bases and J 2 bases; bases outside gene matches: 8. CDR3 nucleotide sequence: TGTGCCAGCAGTTCCGGGACAGTGAACGCCTACGAGCAGTACTTC. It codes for CASSSGTVNAYEQYF.

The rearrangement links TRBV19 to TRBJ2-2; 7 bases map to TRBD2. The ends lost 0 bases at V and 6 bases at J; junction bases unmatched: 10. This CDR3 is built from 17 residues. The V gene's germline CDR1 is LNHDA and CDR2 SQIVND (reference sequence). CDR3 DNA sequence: TGTGCCAGTAGTATAGAGCTTGGACTAGTCCGCCCCGGGGAGCTGTTTTTT. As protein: CASSIELGLVRPGELFF. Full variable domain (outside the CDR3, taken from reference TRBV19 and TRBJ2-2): DGGITQSPKYLFRKEGQNVTLSCEQNLNHDAMYWYRQDPGQGLRLIYYSQIVNDFQKGDIAEGYSVSREKKESFPLTVTSAQKNPTAFYLCASSIELGLVRPGELFFGEGSRLTVL.

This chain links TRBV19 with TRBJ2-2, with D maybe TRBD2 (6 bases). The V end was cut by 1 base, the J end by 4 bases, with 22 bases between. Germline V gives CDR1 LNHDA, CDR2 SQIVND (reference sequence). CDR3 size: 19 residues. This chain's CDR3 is CASSIATTHREGLTGELFF. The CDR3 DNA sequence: TGTGCCAGTAGTATAGCCACCACCCACCGTGAGGGACTCACCGGGGAGCTGTTTTTT.

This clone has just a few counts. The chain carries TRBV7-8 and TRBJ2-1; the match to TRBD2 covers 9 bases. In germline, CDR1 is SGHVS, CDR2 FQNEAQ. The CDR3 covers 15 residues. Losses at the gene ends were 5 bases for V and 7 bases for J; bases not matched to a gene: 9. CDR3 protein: CASSLRRGGQNEQFF. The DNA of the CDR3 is TGTGCCAGCAGCCTGCGGCGGGGGGGCCAGAATGAGCAGTTCTTC.

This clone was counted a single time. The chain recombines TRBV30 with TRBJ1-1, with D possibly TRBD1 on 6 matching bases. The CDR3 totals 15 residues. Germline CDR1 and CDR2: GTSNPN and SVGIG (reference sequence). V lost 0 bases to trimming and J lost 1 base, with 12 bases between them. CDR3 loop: CAWSVPGTQNTEAFF. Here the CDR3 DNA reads TGTGCCTGGAGTGTACCGGGGACACAGAACACTGAAGCTTTCTTT.

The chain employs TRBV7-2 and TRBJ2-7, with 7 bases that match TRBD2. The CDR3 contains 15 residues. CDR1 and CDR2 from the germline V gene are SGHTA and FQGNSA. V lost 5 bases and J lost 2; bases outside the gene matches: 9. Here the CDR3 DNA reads TGTGCCAGCAGCCAACCCGGGACTAAAACCTACGAGCAGTACTTC. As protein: CASSQPGTKTYEQYF.

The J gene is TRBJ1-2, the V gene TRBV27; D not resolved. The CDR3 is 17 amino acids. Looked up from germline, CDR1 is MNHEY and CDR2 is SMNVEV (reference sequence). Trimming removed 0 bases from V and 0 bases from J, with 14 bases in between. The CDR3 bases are TGTGCCAGCAGTTTATCCTTCGGTACAGTCACTAACTATGGCTACACCTTC. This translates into CASSLSFGTVTNYGYTF.

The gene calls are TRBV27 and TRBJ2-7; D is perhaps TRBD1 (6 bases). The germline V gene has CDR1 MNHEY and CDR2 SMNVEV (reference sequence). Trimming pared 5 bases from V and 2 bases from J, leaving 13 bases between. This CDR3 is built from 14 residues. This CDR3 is CASSPHRATYEQYF. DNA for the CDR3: TGTGCCAGCAGTCCACACAGGGCCACCTACGAGCAGTACTTC.

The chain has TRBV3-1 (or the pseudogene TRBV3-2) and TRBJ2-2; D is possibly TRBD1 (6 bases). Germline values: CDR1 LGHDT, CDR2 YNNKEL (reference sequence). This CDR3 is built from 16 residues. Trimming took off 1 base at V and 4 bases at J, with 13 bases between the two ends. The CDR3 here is CASSQGWGLRTGELFF. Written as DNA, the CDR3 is TGTGCCAGCAGCCAAGGGTGGGGGCTGCGCACCGGGGAGCTGTTTTTT.

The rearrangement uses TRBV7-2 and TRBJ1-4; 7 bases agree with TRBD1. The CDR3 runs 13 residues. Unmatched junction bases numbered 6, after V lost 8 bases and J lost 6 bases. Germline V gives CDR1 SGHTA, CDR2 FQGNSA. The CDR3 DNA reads TGTGCCAGCTCGACAGGGTTGGATGAAAAACTGTTTTTT. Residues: CASSTGLDEKLFF. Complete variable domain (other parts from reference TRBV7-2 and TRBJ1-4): GAGVSQSPSNKVTEKGKDVELRCDPISGHTALYWYRQSLGQGLEFLIYFQGNSAPDKSGLPSDRFSAERTGGSVSTLTIQRTQQEDSAVYLCASSTGLDEKLFFGSGTQLSVL.

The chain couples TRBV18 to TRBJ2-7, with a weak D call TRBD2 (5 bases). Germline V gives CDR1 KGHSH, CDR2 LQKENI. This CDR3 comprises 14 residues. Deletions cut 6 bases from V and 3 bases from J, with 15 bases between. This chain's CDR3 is CASSPGGPLYEQYF. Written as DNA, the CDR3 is TGTGCCAGCTCCCCCGGCGGGCCCCTCTACGAGCAGTACTTC.

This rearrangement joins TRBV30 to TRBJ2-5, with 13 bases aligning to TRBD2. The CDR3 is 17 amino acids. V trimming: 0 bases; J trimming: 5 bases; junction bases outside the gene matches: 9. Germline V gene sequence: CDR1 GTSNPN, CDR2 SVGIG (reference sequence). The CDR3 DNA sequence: TGTGCCTGGAGTGTACTAGCGGGGGGGCCCACGGGGGAGACCCAGTACTTC. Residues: CAWSVLAGGPTGETQYF.

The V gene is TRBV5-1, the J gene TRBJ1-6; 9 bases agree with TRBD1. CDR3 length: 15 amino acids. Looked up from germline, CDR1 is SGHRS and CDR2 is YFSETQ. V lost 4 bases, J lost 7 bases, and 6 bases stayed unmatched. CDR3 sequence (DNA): TGCGCCAGCAGCGCAGGGACAGGGCGAAATTCACCCCTCCACTTT. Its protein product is CASSAGTGRNSPLHF. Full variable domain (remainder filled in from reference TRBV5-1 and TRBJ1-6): KAGVTQTPRYLIKTRGQQVTLSCSPISGHRSVSWYQQTPGQGLQFLFEYFSETQRNKGNFPGRFSGRQFSNSRSEMNVSTLELGDSALYLCASSAGTGRNSPLHFGNGTRLTVT.

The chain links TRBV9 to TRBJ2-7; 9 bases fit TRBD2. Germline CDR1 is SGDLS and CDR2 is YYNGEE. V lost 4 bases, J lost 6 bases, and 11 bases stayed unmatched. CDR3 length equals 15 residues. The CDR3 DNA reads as TGTGCCAGCAGCCCAACGGGCGGGGGGGTTGGCGAGCAGTACTTC. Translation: CASSPTGGGVGEQYF.

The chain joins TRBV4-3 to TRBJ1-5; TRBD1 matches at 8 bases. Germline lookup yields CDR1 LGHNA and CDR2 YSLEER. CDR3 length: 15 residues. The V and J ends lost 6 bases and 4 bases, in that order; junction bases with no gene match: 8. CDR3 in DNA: TGCGCCAGCAGTTCTGCCGGGACAGGAAATCAGCCCCAGCATTTT. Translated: CASSSAGTGNQPQHF.

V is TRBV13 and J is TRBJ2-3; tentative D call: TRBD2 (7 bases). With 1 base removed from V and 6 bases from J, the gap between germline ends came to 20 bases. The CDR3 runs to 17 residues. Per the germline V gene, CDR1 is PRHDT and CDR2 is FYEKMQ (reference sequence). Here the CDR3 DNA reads TGTGCCAGCAGCTTAGTGAACCGGGGGGCCCGGGCGGATACGCAGTATTTT. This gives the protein CASSLVNRGARADTQYF.

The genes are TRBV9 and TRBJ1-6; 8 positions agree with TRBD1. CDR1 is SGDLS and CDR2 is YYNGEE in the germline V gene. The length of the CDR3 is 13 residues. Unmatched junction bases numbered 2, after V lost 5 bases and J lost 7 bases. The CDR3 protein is CASRDRENSPLHF. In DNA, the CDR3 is TGTGCCAGCAGGGACAGGGAAAATTCACCCCTCCACTTT.

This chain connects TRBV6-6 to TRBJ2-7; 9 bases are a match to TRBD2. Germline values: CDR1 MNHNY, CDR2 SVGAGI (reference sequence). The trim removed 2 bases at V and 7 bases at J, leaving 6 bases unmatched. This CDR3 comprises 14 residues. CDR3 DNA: TGTGCCAGCAGTTACACGACGGCGGGGGGGGAGCAGTACTTC. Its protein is CASSYTTAGGEQYF.

The chain's CDR3 is CASSNWGETDTQYF. CDR3 DNA: TGTGCCAGCAGCAACTGGGGGGAAACAGATACGCAGTATTTT. The chain links TRBV3-1 (or the pseudogene TRBV3-2) to TRBJ2-3; weak D call: TRBD2 (6 bases). Trimming took off 5 bases at V and 3 bases at J, with 12 bases between the two ends. Germline V gene data show CDR1 as LGHDT and CDR2 as YNNKEL (reference sequence). The CDR3 spans 14 residues.

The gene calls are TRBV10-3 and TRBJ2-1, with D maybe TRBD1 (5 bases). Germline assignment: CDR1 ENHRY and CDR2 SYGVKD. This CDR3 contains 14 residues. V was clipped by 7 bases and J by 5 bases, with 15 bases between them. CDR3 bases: TGTGCCATCACCCATGATGGACAAAACAATGAGCAGTTCTTC. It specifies CAITHDGQNNEQFF.

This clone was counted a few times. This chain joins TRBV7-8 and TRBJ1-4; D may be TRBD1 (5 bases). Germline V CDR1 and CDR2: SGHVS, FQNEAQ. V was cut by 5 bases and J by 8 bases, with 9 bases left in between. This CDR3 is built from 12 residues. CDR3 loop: CASSLEGEKLFF. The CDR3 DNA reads TGTGCCAGCAGCCTGGAGGGGGAAAAACTGTTTTTT.

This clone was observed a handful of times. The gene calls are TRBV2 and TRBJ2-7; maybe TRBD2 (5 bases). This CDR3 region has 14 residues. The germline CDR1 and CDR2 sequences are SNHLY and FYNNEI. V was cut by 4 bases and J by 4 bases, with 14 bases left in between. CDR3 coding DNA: TGTGCCAGCAGTGGCGGGTCTTACGGGTACGAGCAGTACTTC. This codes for CASSGGSYGYEQYF.

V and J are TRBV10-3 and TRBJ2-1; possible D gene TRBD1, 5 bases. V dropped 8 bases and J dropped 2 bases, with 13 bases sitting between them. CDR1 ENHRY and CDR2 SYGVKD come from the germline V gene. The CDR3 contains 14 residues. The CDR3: CAIHRSEAYNEQFF. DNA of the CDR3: TGTGCCATCCACAGGAGCGAAGCCTACAATGAGCAGTTCTTC.

The CDR3 region has the DNA TGTGCCAGCAGGCGCGGGACAGCGGTTTCCTACGAGCAGTACTTC. It codes for CASRRGTAVSYEQYF. This chain uses TRBV5-4 with TRBJ2-7; D is perhaps TRBD1 (7 bases). Trimming removed 5 bases at V and 1 base at J, with 16 bases between. The CDR3 consists of 15 residues. Per germline, CDR1 SGHNT and CDR2 YYREEE (reference sequence).

The CDR3 protein is CASSANPTGLNSGYTF. The CDR3 DNA sequence: TGTGCCAGCAGTGCGAATCCGACAGGGCTAAATAGTGGCTACACCTTC. The rearrangement joins TRBV6-4 to TRBJ1-2; 7 bases match TRBD1. The CDR3 loop spans 16 amino acids. V dropped 4 bases and J dropped 7; count of bases not matched to a gene: 15. Germline V gives CDR1 MRHNA, CDR2 SNTAGT.

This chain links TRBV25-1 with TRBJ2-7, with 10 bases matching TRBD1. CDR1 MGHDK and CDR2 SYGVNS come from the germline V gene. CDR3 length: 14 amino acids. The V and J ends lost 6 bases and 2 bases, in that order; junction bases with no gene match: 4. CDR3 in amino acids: CASSPGTGAYEQYF. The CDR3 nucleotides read TGTGCCAGCAGCCCAGGGACAGGGGCCTACGAGCAGTACTTC.